The entry below describes one T cell receptor beta chain. The antigen remains undetermined. Here immunoSEQ multiplex PCR was the method, and the copy in TCRdb shows in-frame clones only, minus some. The sample includes some 74,000 clones, less than 90% of them seen just once. The sample comes from a study of OX40 agonist ivuxolimab in advanced cancers. V shed 11 bases and J 2 bases; nucleotides not matched to a gene: 12. The CDR3 spans 14 residues. Study observations and caveats: The investigators did not determine what antigen specificity the expanded peripheral T cells had. There were also nonresponders showing low normalized T-cell clonal expansion.

The chain joins TRBV23-1 to TRBJ2-7; TRBD1 matches at 7 bases. TRBV23-1 qualifies as an ORF whose function is uncertain. The material was CD4+ or CD8+ T cells sorted from blood, obtained in a trial of the OX40 agonist ivuxolimab. This clonotype was obtained from an adult with an advanced solid tumor such as melanoma, head and neck, liver or kidney cancer. The CDR3, as DNA: TGCGCCGGCCTAGACAGGGCCGCCCCCTACGAGCAGTACTTC. This translates into CAGLDRAAPYEQYF.